A single sample gave rise to the 24 T cell receptor beta chains below, sequenced in a study of blood T cell repertoires in COVID-19. The table came from immunoSEQ multiplex PCR; TCRdb's copy has only in-frame clones and leaves some out. The table shows 71,000 or so clones, with roughly four fifths occurring only once. The specimen sequenced was peripheral blood. The origin of the receptors is a man over 45 with acute or convalescent COVID-19.

This clone is a singleton in its sample. The chain has TRBV7-2 and TRBJ1-6, with a possible D match to TRBD1 (5 bases). Per germline, CDR1 SGHTA and CDR2 FQGNSA. This CDR3 region has 14 residues. Trimming removed 5 bases from V and 10 bases from J, with 15 bases in between. The CDR3 DNA follows: TGTGCCAGCAGCCCAGGGAATAGGGGATCACCCCTCCACTTT. It encodes CASSPGNRGSPLHF.

The CDR3 sequence is CASSHSPGELFF. The CDR3 DNA is TGTGCCAGCAGCCACAGCCCCGGGGAGCTGTTTTTT. The chain couples TRBV6-2 or TRBV6-3 to TRBJ2-2; D call uncertain. CDR1 MNHEY and CDR2 SVGEGT come from the germline V gene. The CDR3 runs 12 residues. The germline V and J ends were trimmed by 6 bases and 6 bases, with 8 bases remaining between them.

The chain joins TRBV23-1 to TRBJ1-2; TRBD1 might be the D (5 bases). TRBV23-1 is assigned to the ORF class and has an uncertain function. The CDR3 length is 12 residues. Trimming stripped 11 bases from V and 5 bases from J, with 15 bases between. The CDR3 sequence: CAHTRGRYGYTF. In DNA form, the CDR3 reads TGCGCCCACACAAGGGGCAGGTATGGCTACACCTTC.

J is TRBJ1-5 and V is TRBV19, with D perhaps TRBD1 (5 bases). The V end lost 6 bases, the J end lost 3 bases, and 21 bases lay between the germline ends. This CDR3 is 17 amino acids long. In germline, CDR1 is LNHDA, CDR2 SQIVND (reference sequence). The CDR3 bases are TGTGCCAGTAGCTTGCCGGGACTCTTATTGTCCAATCAGCCCCAGCATTTT. Translated: CASSLPGLLLSNQPQHF.

The J gene is TRBJ2-7, the V gene TRBV6-5, with 8 nucleotides matching TRBD2. CDR1 and CDR2 from the germline V gene are MNHEY and SVGAGI. The V and J ends lost 0 bases and 6 bases, in that order; junction bases with no gene match: 7. The CDR3 length is 15 residues. The CDR3 DNA follows: TGTGCCAGCAGTTACTCGGGGGGTCTAGCGGGCGAGCAGTACTTC. Protein sequence: CASSYSGGLAGEQYF.

The rearrangement links TRBV5-4 to TRBJ1-5; 8 nucleotides agree with TRBD1. Germline assignment: CDR1 SGHNT and CDR2 YYREEE (reference sequence). V dropped 4 bases and J dropped 6; count of bases not matched to a gene: 6. The CDR3 runs to 14 residues. The CDR3 sequence is CASSISGGGQPQHF. The DNA for the CDR3 is TGTGCCAGCAGCATATCAGGGGGCGGTCAGCCCCAGCATTTT. Full variable domain (remainder filled in from reference TRBV5-4 and TRBJ1-5): ETGVTQSPTHLIKTRGQQVTLRCSSQSGHNTVSWYQQALGQGPQFIFQYYREEENGRGNFPPRFSGLQFPNYSSELNVNALELDDSALYLCASSISGGGQPQHFGDGTRLSIL.

V usage is TRBV6-5 and J usage is TRBJ1-5, with D tentatively TRBD1 (5 bases). Germline V CDR1 and CDR2: MNHEY, SVGAGI. There are 14 residues in the CDR3. The V end lost 7 bases, the J end lost 2 bases, and 12 bases lay between the germline ends. CDR3 amino acids: CASTQGGGNQPQHF. The CDR3 nucleotides read TGTGCCAGCACTCAAGGAGGGGGCAATCAGCCCCAGCATTTT.

The V gene is TRBV5-4, the J gene TRBJ2-2; the match to TRBD1 covers 9 bases. This CDR3 has 15 residues. With 4 bases clipped from V and 2 bases from J, the junction kept 3 bases outside the gene matches. Germline loops: CDR1 SGHNT, CDR2 YYREEE (reference sequence). CDR3 region: CASSPDRGNTGELFF. DNA for the CDR3: TGTGCCAGCAGCCCGGACAGGGGAAACACCGGGGAGCTGTTTTTT.

The rearrangement joins TRBV12-5 to TRBJ1-6, with D maybe TRBD1 (5 bases). CDR3 length: 14 residues. Looked up from germline, CDR1 is LGHNT and CDR2 is FRNRAP. Trimming left V 2 bases short and J 5 bases short, with 7 bases between. Here the CDR3 reads CASGLQGHNSPLHF. The CDR3, as DNA: TGTGCTAGTGGTTTGCAGGGTCATAATTCACCCCTCCACTTT.

This sequence joins TRBV19 and TRBJ2-7; D is uncertain. This CDR3 has 13 amino acids. Germline V gives CDR1 LNHDA, CDR2 SQIVND (reference sequence). V was shortened by 3 bases and J by 3 bases, with 9 bases between the two germline ends. CDR3 in amino acids: CASSIGQNYEQYF. CDR3 in DNA: TGTGCCAGTAGTATTGGGCAAAACTACGAGCAGTACTTC.

The chain employs TRBV6-1 and TRBJ2-7, with 8 bases aligning to TRBD1. This CDR3 is 16 amino acids long. Unmatched junction bases numbered 11, after V lost 4 bases and J lost 3 bases. CDR1 MNHNS and CDR2 SASEGT come from the germline V gene. CDR3: CASSGKNQDRVYEQYF. CDR3 DNA: TGTGCCAGCAGTGGCAAAAATCAGGACAGGGTCTACGAGCAGTACTTC.

This clone was observed a handful of times. V is TRBV6-5 and J is TRBJ1-2; the match to TRBD1 covers 8 bases. Germline V gene sequence: CDR1 MNHEY, CDR2 SVGAGI. The trim removed 2 bases at V and 5 bases at J, leaving 4 bases unmatched. The CDR3 length is 14 residues. CDR3 DNA: TGTGCCAGCAGTTACCGCGGACAGGGATATGGCTACACCTTC. Amino acid sequence: CASSYRGQGYGYTF.

The chain combines TRBV28 with TRBJ2-5; D is perhaps TRBD2 (6 bases). Per germline, CDR1 MDHEN and CDR2 SYDVKM. With 3 bases removed from V and 1 base from J, the gap between germline ends came to 15 bases. CDR3 length equals 16 residues. The CDR3 sequence: CASSFRPGRGQETQYF. The CDR3 bases are TGTGCCAGCAGTTTCCGCCCCGGGAGAGGCCAAGAGACCCAGTACTTC.

The gene calls are TRBV7-6 and TRBJ2-1, with D uncertain. Germline V gene sequence: CDR1 SGHVS, CDR2 FNYEAQ. This CDR3 is built from 14 residues. Trimming took off 0 bases at V and 5 bases at J, with 8 bases between the two ends. In DNA form, the CDR3 reads TGTGCCAGCAGCTTAGCGGTACATAACAATGAGCAGTTCTTC. Translating it yields CASSLAVHNNEQFF.

This chain uses TRBV19 with TRBJ2-4; 7 bases match TRBD1. CDR1 LNHDA and CDR2 SQIVND come from the germline V gene (reference sequence). The junction had 8 bases not matched to a gene; V was cut back by 6 bases and J by 6 bases. CDR3 size: 14 residues. CDR3 sequence (DNA): TGTGCCAGTAGATCGACAGGGCCTGGAAACATTCAGTACTTC. The encoded protein is CASRSTGPGNIQYF.

The chain carries TRBV24-1 and TRBJ2-7; a possible D gene is TRBD2 (6 bases). In germline, CDR1 is KGHDR, CDR2 SFDVKD. Trimming pared 4 bases from V and 4 bases from J, leaving 10 bases between. The CDR3 runs to 13 residues. The CDR3 bases are TGTGCCACCAGTGACCCCGGAGGGTACGAGCAGTACTTC. Residues: CATSDPGGYEQYF.

The rearrangement links TRBV28 to TRBJ1-1; tentative D call: TRBD1 (5 bases). The CDR3 extends over 13 amino acids. The V end was cut by 4 bases, the J end by 4 bases, with 10 bases between. In germline, CDR1 is MDHEN, CDR2 SYDVKM. In nucleotides, the CDR3 is TGTGCCAGCAGTTCCTGGGGGGGCACTGAAGCTTTCTTT. Its translation: CASSSWGGTEAFF.

This clone is a singleton in its sample. The chain employs TRBV7-3 and TRBJ2-2, with 8 bases aligning to TRBD2. V lost 5 bases to trimming and J lost 5 bases; unmatched junction nucleotides: 10. This CDR3 has 16 amino acids. Germline lookup yields CDR1 SGHTA and CDR2 FQGTGA. The CDR3 bases are TGTGCCAGCAGCCCCCACCGGGGGGGTGGGACCGGGGAGCTGTTTTTT. Protein: CASSPHRGGGTGELFF.

In nucleotides, the CDR3 is TGTGCCAGCAGCACAGTTGGGACTAGCGGGGCAAGCACAGATACGCAGTATTTT. Encoded protein: CASSTVGTSGASTDTQYF. V is TRBV7-3 and J is TRBJ2-3; 13 nucleotides align to TRBD2. CDR1 SGHTA and CDR2 FQGTGA come from the germline V gene. Trimming cost V 5 bases and J 0 bases; bases outside gene matches: 8. There are 18 residues in the CDR3.

The chain uses TRBV7-2 and TRBJ2-1, with 9 bases matching TRBD2. CDR3 length: 16 amino acids. After removal of 2 bases from V and 6 bases from J, the junction contained 8 bases not matched to a gene. The V gene's germline CDR1 is SGHTA and CDR2 FQGNSA. The CDR3 reads CASSLLPSGNANEQFF. The CDR3 DNA reads TGTGCCAGCAGCTTATTGCCTAGCGGGAACGCCAATGAGCAGTTCTTC.

This chain connects TRBV24-1 to TRBJ1-1, with unresolved D. This CDR3 spans 13 amino acids. V was pared by 1 base and J by 1 base, with 3 bases between. Germline assignment: CDR1 KGHDR and CDR2 SFDVKD. The chain's CDR3 is CATSDFRNTEAFF. In nucleotides, the CDR3 is TGTGCCACCAGTGATTTTCGGAACACTGAAGCTTTCTTT.

This clone was recorded a few times. This chain links TRBV5-4 with TRBJ2-5; 7 nucleotides agree with TRBD1. Germline trimming cut 3 bases from V and 1 base from J; bases unmatched to any gene: 3. Looked up from germline, CDR1 is SGHNT and CDR2 is YYREEE (reference sequence). This CDR3 is 14 amino acids long. CDR3 amino acids: CASSSDRTQETQYF. The CDR3, as DNA: TGTGCCAGCAGCTCGGACAGGACCCAAGAGACCCAGTACTTC.

The chain uses TRBV5-1 and TRBJ1-4; a possible D gene is TRBD1 (6 bases). V gave up 4 bases and J gave up 8 bases, with 15 bases separating them. The CDR3 contains 14 residues. Germline V lookup: CDR1 SGHRS, CDR2 YFSETQ. The CDR3 loop is CASSTDSRREKLFF. In DNA, the CDR3 is TGCGCCAGCAGCACGGACAGCCGACGAGAAAAACTGTTTTTT.

The chain uses TRBV11-2 and TRBJ2-7; D possibly corresponds to TRBD2 (5 bases). The CDR3 contains 12 residues. The ends were cut back, 5 bases at V and 7 bases at J, with 12 bases in the middle. Germline assignment: CDR1 SGHAT and CDR2 FQNNGV. CDR3 DNA sequence: TGTGCCAGCAGCCCGGGGTCGGGGGAGCAGTACTTC. Amino acid sequence: CASSPGSGEQYF.